A single sample is the source of the 8 T cell receptor beta chains below, sequenced in a study of regulatory T cells in long-lasting Graves disease. Researchers made TCR beta libraries by using iRepertoire HTBI primers and running Arm-PCR on CDR3 regions. TCRdb re-called the multiplex PCR reads with MiXCR, one entry per CDR3 protein. The profile shows about 400,000 distinct CDR3 sequences, around 15% of them singletons. The time point is: newly diagnosed GD, antithyroid drugs for less than 3 months. After RNA was extracted from PBMCs, the TCR library was made from it. These records were also assigned to another study, of T cells in Graves' hyperthyroidism and ophthalmopathy.

Here the sequenced sample was peripheral blood mononuclear cells (PBMCs), taken at new diagnosis, from a patient treated with antithyroid drugs. The receptor set was obtained from a woman younger than 30 with Graves disease.

At least ten counts were recorded for this clonotype. V usage is TRBV7-6 and J usage is TRBJ2-2; D ambiguous. Germline V gives CDR1 SGHVS, CDR2 FNYEAQ. Trimming took off 5 bases at V and 7 bases at J, with 8 bases between the two ends. The CDR3 contains 12 residues. CDR3 sequence reads: CASSDHGGELFF. In DNA form, the CDR3 reads TGTGCCAGCAGCGATCACGGCGGGGAGCTGTTTTTT.

This clonotype was counted a few times. The CDR3 nucleotides are TGTGCCATCGGTACAGGGGGCACAGATACGCAGTATTTT. Translating it yields CAIGTGGTDTQYF. V gene TRBV10-3 combines with J gene TRBJ2-3; 7 bases match TRBD1. The CDR3 is 13 amino acids. V shed 8 bases, J shed 1 base, and the junction held 3 bases outside the gene matches. CDR1 and CDR2 (germline): ENHRY, SYGVKD.

This clonotype was observed at least ten times. The chain employs TRBV3-1 and TRBJ1-5, with D possibly being TRBD1 (5 bases). V shed 0 bases and J shed 1 base, with 7 bases lying between them. Germline CDR1 reads LGHDT; CDR2 reads YNNKEL (reference sequence). The CDR3 has 15 amino acids. CDR3 coding DNA: TGTGCCAGCAGCCAAGAGGGGGGAAGCAATCAGCCCCAGCATTTT. Translating gives CASSQEGGSNQPQHF.

This clonotype was seen a handful of times. V gene TRBV7-8 combines with J gene TRBJ1-4; 8 nucleotides agree with TRBD1. The CDR3 length is 14 residues. CDR1 is SGHVS and CDR2 is FQNEAQ in the germline V gene. V lost 1 base and J lost 6; bases outside the gene matches: 1. The CDR3 region has the DNA TGTGCCAGCAGCTTAGGACAGGGGTATGAAAAACTGTTTTTT. This sequence encodes CASSLGQGYEKLFF.

Regarding this clonotype: A much bigger clone sits one base away, suggesting this may be a read error. The chain uses TRBV28 and TRBJ2-1, with a weak D call TRBD2 (6 bases). Germline V CDR1 and CDR2: MDHEN, SYDVKM. The CDR3 covers 16 residues. With 5 bases removed from V and 9 bases from J, the gap between germline ends came to 23 bases. CDR3 residues: CASSDSRLGAEGEQFF. As DNA, the CDR3 is TGTGCCAGCAGTGACTCGAGGTTAGGGGCGGAGGGTGAGCAGTTCTTC.

This rearrangement joins TRBV5-1 to TRBJ2-7; the D gene is possibly TRBD2 (6 bases). Matching the DNA end better, TRBJ2-1 makes the J call doubtful. In germline, CDR1 is SGHRS, CDR2 YFSETQ. The CDR3 covers 15 residues. CDR3 protein: CASSLASGGVNEQFF. CDR3 DNA: TGCGCCAGCAGCTTGGCCTCAGGCGGGGTAAATGAGCAGTTCTTC.

In regard to this clonotype: A far larger clone is off by one base, so a read error is likely. The chain recombines TRBV6-2 or TRBV6-3 with TRBJ2-3, with TRBD2 matching over 9 bases. Germline CDR1 and CDR2: MNHEY and SVGEGT. The CDR3 consists of 17 residues. The CDR3 coding sequence is TGTGCCAGCAGTGTTAGCGGGGGAACCTTTAGCATAGATACGCAGTATTTT. Encoded protein: CASSVSGGTFSIDTQYF.

At least ten counts were recorded for this clonotype. The chain joins TRBV7-3 to TRBJ1-1, with TRBD1 as a possible D gene (5 bases). This CDR3 is 13 amino acids long. Between the trimmed V and J ends, which lost 3 bases and 4 bases, there was a span of 9 bases. Germline loops: CDR1 SGHTA, CDR2 FQGTGA. The CDR3 region is CASSFGAFTEAFF. CDR3 in DNA: TGTGCCAGCAGCTTTGGGGCGTTCACTGAAGCTTTCTTT.